These 28 T cell receptor beta chains came from one sample sequenced in a study of OX40 agonist ivuxolimab in advanced cancers. TCRdb's table, derived via immunoSEQ multiplex PCR, lists solely in-frame clones and lacks some. The table lists about 43,000 clones, approximately 86% of them singletons. The sequenced sample was CD4+ or CD8+ T cells sorted from blood, obtained in a trial of the OX40 agonist ivuxolimab. The receptors were gathered from an adult with an advanced solid tumor such as melanoma, head and neck, liver or kidney cancer.

The chain couples TRBV6-5 to TRBJ2-2; D is uncertain. The V and J ends lost 10 bases and 6 bases respectively, with 9 bases between them. Germline assignment: CDR1 MNHEY and CDR2 SVGAGI. The CDR3 sequence is 11 residues long. DNA of the CDR3: TGTGCCATATGGAGTTCCGGGGAGCTGTTTTTT. This translates into CAIWSSGELFF.

The sample holds a few counts of this clone. V gene TRBV4-1 combines with J gene TRBJ2-7; D is uncertain. The CDR3 runs 13 residues. CDR1 and CDR2 from the germline V gene are MGHRA and YSYEKL. The V gene lost 0 bases and the J gene lost 7 bases, with 10 bases spanning the gap. CDR3 residues: CASSQERSGEQYV. In nucleotides, the CDR3 is TGCGCCAGCAGCCAAGAACGGTCGGGTGAGCAGTACGTC.

DNA for the CDR3: TGTGCCAGCAGCGTTGGTGTAGCGGGAGGCGGGGAGCTGTTTTTT. Its protein is CASSVGVAGGGELFF. This sequence joins TRBV9 and TRBJ2-2, with 10 nucleotides matching TRBD2. The CDR3 spans 15 residues. The trim removed 2 bases at V and 7 bases at J, leaving 5 bases unmatched. Germline CDR1 and CDR2: SGDLS and YYNGEE.

The J gene is TRBJ2-1, the V gene TRBV19; TRBD2 aligns across 7 bases. Trimming took 8 bases from V and 6 from J; bases not matched to a gene: 13. Germline V lookup: CDR1 LNHDA, CDR2 SQIVND (reference sequence). The CDR3 has 15 residues. The CDR3 DNA is TGTGCCAGTTCCTACGCGGCTAGCGGATCCAATGAGCAGTTCTTC. It translates to CASSYAASGSNEQFF.

The rearrangement links TRBV15 to TRBJ1-5; 8 bases align to TRBD1. From germline, CDR1 is LNHNV and CDR2 YYDKDF (reference sequence). Trimming at V came to 6 bases and at J to 4 bases, leaving 8 bases not matched to a gene. The CDR3 has 15 amino acids. CDR3 sequence reads: CATSSDRGGNQPQHF. CDR3 nucleotide sequence: TGTGCCACCAGTAGTGACAGGGGTGGAAATCAGCCCCAGCATTTT.

This CDR3 is CASSLDRTIDNEQFF. In DNA, the CDR3 is TGCGCCAGCAGTCTAGACAGAACAATTGACAATGAGCAGTTCTTC. The chain couples TRBV10-2 to TRBJ2-1; perhaps TRBD1 as D (5 bases). The V gene lost 5 bases and the J gene lost 5 bases, with 16 bases spanning the gap. In germline, CDR1 is WSHSY, CDR2 SAAADI. CDR3 length: 15 amino acids.

The V call is TRBV10-3, the J call TRBJ2-7; D might be TRBD1 (6 bases). The CDR3 runs 14 residues. V lost 4 bases, J lost 4 bases, and 14 bases lay in between. CDR1 is ENHRY, CDR2 SYGVKD, per germline. The CDR3 loop is CAISVGAQGYEQYV. For the CDR3, the DNA is TGTGCCATCAGTGTCGGGGCCCAGGGGTACGAGCAGTACGTC.

This clone was seen only once. This chain connects TRBV5-6 to TRBJ2-7, with a tentative D call TRBD2 (5 bases). The CDR3 is 13 amino acids. Trimming removed 3 bases at V and 4 bases at J, with 11 bases between. CDR1 and CDR2 from the germline V gene are SGHDT and YYEEEE. The CDR3 loop is CASSSPGYYEQYF. The CDR3 DNA sequence: TGTGCCAGCAGCTCTCCGGGGTATTACGAGCAGTACTTC.

A single count supports this clone. The chain couples TRBV6-5 to TRBJ1-2, with D unresolved. The CDR3 totals 13 residues. Germline V gene data show CDR1 as MNHEY and CDR2 as SVGAGI. V gave up 10 bases and J gave up 1 base, with 13 bases separating them. The CDR3 region has the DNA TGTGCCACCGGGTCTCTAAGTAACTATGGCTACACCTTC. It encodes CATGSLSNYGYTF.

V gene TRBV5-5 combines with J gene TRBJ1-5, with D tentatively TRBD1 (5 bases). Trimming pared 0 bases from V and 4 bases from J, leaving 8 bases between. The CDR3 is 14 residues long. Germline CDR1 reads SGHKS; CDR2 reads YYEKEE (reference sequence). CDR3 DNA sequence: TGTGCCAGCAGCTTGGGAGGGGAGAATCAGCCCCAGCATTTT. Translating gives CASSLGGENQPQHF.

J is TRBJ1-5 and V is TRBV7-9, with D tentatively TRBD1 (5 bases). The germline V and J ends were trimmed by 1 base and 0 bases, with 10 bases remaining between them. There are 16 residues in the CDR3. Germline CDR1 SEHNR, CDR2 FQNEAQ (reference sequence). Here the CDR3 reads CASSLEGVGSNQPQHF. CDR3 in DNA: TGTGCCAGCAGCTTAGAAGGGGTCGGTAGCAATCAGCCCCAGCATTTT.

This chain connects TRBV4-1 to TRBJ1-2; D is ambiguous. V dropped 0 bases and J dropped 5 bases, with 16 bases sitting between them. The germline gives CDR1 MGHRA, CDR2 YSYEKL. The CDR3 covers 16 residues. The CDR3 DNA reads as TGCGCCAGCAGCCAAGAGCGGGGAAGTGGGTCGTATGGCTACACCTTC. This gives the protein CASSQERGSGSYGYTF.

V usage is TRBV10-2 and J usage is TRBJ2-7, with TRBD2 identical over 7 bases. This CDR3 is 14 amino acids long. The trim removed 3 bases at V and 1 base at J, leaving 3 bases unmatched. Germline V lookup: CDR1 WSHSY, CDR2 SAAADI. CDR3 sequence: CASSDLAVSYEQYF. The CDR3 DNA sequence: TGCGCCAGCAGTGATCTAGCGGTGTCCTACGAGCAGTACTTC.

The chain links TRBV9 to TRBJ2-3, with D maybe TRBD1 (5 bases). The CDR3 contains 15 residues. Germline V gene data show CDR1 as SGDLS and CDR2 as YYNGEE. Trimming took off 3 bases at V and 0 bases at J, with 11 bases between the two ends. This CDR3 reads CASSGTLYSTDTQYF. Here the CDR3 DNA reads TGTGCCAGCAGCGGGACACTTTATAGCACAGATACGCAGTATTTT. The full variable domain, in which reference TRBV9 and TRBJ2-3 provide the parts outside the CDR3, is DSGVTQTPKHLITATGQRVTLRCSPRSGDLSVYWYQQSLDQGLQFLIQYYNGEERAKGNILERFSAQQFPDLHSELNLSSLELGDSALYFCASSGTLYSTDTQYFGPGTRLTVL.

The chain employs TRBV7-9 and TRBJ1-1, with no clear D. CDR3 length: 12 residues. V lost 2 bases and J lost 3, with 4 bases in between. Germline lookup yields CDR1 SEHNR and CDR2 FQNEAQ (reference sequence). The CDR3 protein is CASSLLDTEAFF. CDR3 DNA sequence: TGTGCCAGCAGCTTACTGGACACTGAAGCTTTCTTT. Filled out from reference TRBV7-9 and TRBJ1-1, the complete variable domain reads DTGVSQNPRHKITKRGQNVTFRCDPISEHNRLYWYRQTLGQGPEFLTYFQNEAQLEKSRLLSDRFSAERPKGSFSTLEIQRTEQGDSAMYLCASSLLDTEAFFGQGTRLTVV.

The V gene is TRBV19, the J gene TRBJ1-6; D remains ambiguous. Germline V gene data show CDR1 as LNHDA and CDR2 as SQIVND (reference sequence). The V end was cut by 2 bases, the J end by 6 bases, with 5 bases between. This CDR3 region has 13 residues. The CDR3 sequence: CASSISGNSPLHF. The CDR3 DNA sequence: TGTGCCAGTAGTATAAGTGGTAATTCACCCCTCCACTTT. Variable domain in full (rest from reference TRBV19 and TRBJ1-6): DGGITQSPKYLFRKEGQNVTLSCEQNLNHDAMYWYRQDPGQGLRLIYYSQIVNDFQKGDIAEGYSVSREKKESFPLTVTSAQKNPTAFYLCASSISGNSPLHFGNGTRLTVT.

The chain is built from TRBV11-2 and TRBJ2-1, with 7 bases aligning to TRBD1. Germline V gives CDR1 SGHAT, CDR2 FQNNGV. The CDR3 length is 12 residues. V shed 5 bases and J 9 bases; nucleotides not matched to a gene: 4. DNA for the CDR3: TGTGCCAGCAGCCCAGACAGGGTTGAGCAGTTCTTC. Protein sequence: CASSPDRVEQFF.

This chain joins TRBV6-6 and TRBJ2-3; tentatively, D is TRBD2 (5 bases). The V and J ends lost 8 bases and 6 bases respectively, with 9 bases between them. CDR3 length: 11 amino acids. The germline gives CDR1 MNHNY, CDR2 SVGAGI (reference sequence). CDR3 in amino acids: CASGEWDTQYF. CDR3 coding DNA: TGTGCCAGCGGGGAGTGGGATACGCAGTATTTT.

This rearrangement joins TRBV19 to TRBJ1-4, with 7 bases that match TRBD1. CDR3 length equals 16 residues. J was trimmed by 4 bases and V by 7 bases; bases with no gene match: 12. The germline gives CDR1 LNHDA, CDR2 SQIVND (reference sequence). CDR3 region: CASTPITGADNEKLFF. DNA for the CDR3: TGTGCCAGTACCCCAATTACAGGGGCGGATAATGAAAAACTGTTTTTT.

The chain joins TRBV7-8 to TRBJ1-5, with 7 bases matching TRBD1. The CDR3 runs 17 residues. The germline CDR1 and CDR2 sequences are SGHVS and FQNEAQ. The J segment lost 4 bases and the V segment lost 5 bases, leaving 14 bases of the junction unmatched. CDR3 in amino acids: CASSPNSRGVLNQPQHF. The CDR3 DNA reads TGTGCCAGCAGCCCTAACTCCAGGGGGGTTTTGAATCAGCCCCAGCATTTT.

The chain is built from TRBV7-9 and TRBJ2-7; the match to TRBD1 covers 7 bases. V lost 6 bases, J lost 0 bases, and 5 bases stayed unmatched. The germline V gene encodes CDR1 SEHNR and CDR2 FQNEAQ (reference sequence). This CDR3 comprises 14 residues. The DNA of the CDR3 is TGTGCCAGCAGTTTTACAGGGGACTCCTACGAGCAGTACTTC. Translated: CASSFTGDSYEQYF.

The CDR3 region has the DNA TGTGCCAGCAGCCCTCCGACCGAGAACACCGGGGAGCTGTTTTTT. It yields the protein CASSPPTENTGELFF. The J gene is TRBJ2-2, the V gene TRBV28, with D unclear. The V end was cut by 6 bases, the J end by 1 base, with 12 bases between. The CDR3 contains 15 residues. Per the germline V gene, CDR1 is MDHEN and CDR2 is SYDVKM.

The rearrangement uses TRBV13 and TRBJ2-1, with no clear D. This CDR3 region has 16 residues. V was trimmed by 1 base and J by 0 bases, leaving 10 bases between them. CDR1 is PRHDT, CDR2 FYEKMQ, per germline (reference sequence). CDR3 nucleotide sequence: TGTGCCAGCAGCTTAGTATCTGGGGACTCCTACAATGAGCAGTTCTTC. Translated: CASSLVSGDSYNEQFF.

This clone qualifies as medium-sized (0.01 to 0.1%). The chain combines TRBV19 with TRBJ1-5; TRBD1 is a possible D gene (6 bases). Germline V CDR1 and CDR2: LNHDA, SQIVND (reference sequence). The CDR3 covers 15 residues. The germline V and J ends were trimmed by 3 bases and 7 bases, with 16 bases remaining between them. The CDR3 DNA reads TGTGCCAGTAGTATCTTTGGGACAAATAACCAGCCCCAGCATTTT. This gives the protein CASSIFGTNNQPQHF.

The J gene is TRBJ2-2, the V gene TRBV5-4, with 10 bases matching TRBD1. Trimming removed 0 bases from V and 6 bases from J; junction bases left unmatched: 5. CDR1 is SGHNT and CDR2 is YYREEE in the germline V gene (reference sequence). CDR3 size: 16 residues. The CDR3 bases are TGTGCCAGCAGCTTGGGACAGGGGGCGCAGGCCGGGGAGCTGTTTTTT. Its protein is CASSLGQGAQAGELFF. The whole variable domain, remainder taken from reference TRBV5-4 and TRBJ2-2, is ETGVTQSPTHLIKTRGQQVTLRCSSQSGHNTVSWYQQALGQGPQFIFQYYREEENGRGNFPPRFSGLQFPNYSSELNVNALELDDSALYLCASSLGQGAQAGELFFGEGSRLTVL.

This chain joins TRBV5-4 and TRBJ1-1; unclear D gene. From germline, CDR1 is SGHNT and CDR2 YYREEE (reference sequence). V gave up 5 bases and J gave up 0 bases, with 14 bases separating them. The CDR3 is 15 residues long. The CDR3 protein is CASSHLTTMNTEAFF. In nucleotides, the CDR3 is TGTGCCAGCAGTCATCTGACAACTATGAACACTGAAGCTTTCTTT.

This chain links TRBV10-3 with TRBJ1-2, with 10 bases lining up with TRBD1. Germline values: CDR1 ENHRY, CDR2 SYGVKD. The CDR3 has 14 residues. V shed 8 bases and J 2 bases; nucleotides not matched to a gene: 5. The CDR3 coding sequence is TGTGCCATCCGGCCGGACAGGGGGAACTATGGCTACACCTTC. Translating it yields CAIRPDRGNYGYTF.

This sequence joins TRBV19 and TRBJ1-5; the match to TRBD1 covers 10 bases. Trimming cost V 5 bases and J 5 bases; bases outside gene matches: 6. Per germline, CDR1 LNHDA and CDR2 SQIVND (reference sequence). The CDR3 totals 15 residues. The CDR3 nucleotides read TGTGCCAGTAGTGACAGGGGGCGTCGGGATCAGCCCCAGCATTTT. Protein sequence: CASSDRGRRDQPQHF.